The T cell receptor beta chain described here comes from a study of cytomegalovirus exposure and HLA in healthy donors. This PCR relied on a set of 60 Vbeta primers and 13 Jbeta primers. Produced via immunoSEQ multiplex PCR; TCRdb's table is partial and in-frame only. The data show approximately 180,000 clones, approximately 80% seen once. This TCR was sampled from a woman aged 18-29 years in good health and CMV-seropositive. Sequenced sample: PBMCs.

This CDR3 reads CASSYLTQGYGYTF. The CDR3 coding sequence is TGTGCCAGCAGTTACCTAACACAGGGTTATGGCTACACCTTC. This chain joins TRBV6-6 and TRBJ1-2; a weak D match, TRBD1 (6 bases). With 2 bases removed from V and 5 bases from J, the gap between germline ends came to 12 bases. The CDR3 totals 14 residues. From germline, CDR1 is MNHNY and CDR2 SVGAGI (reference sequence).